A selection of T cell receptor beta chains follows, all from one sample in a study of blood T cell repertoires in COVID-19. Repertoires were generated with immunoSEQ multiplex PCR, while TCRdb's copy carries only in-frame clones and drops some. The sample has under 300,000 clones; 75% to 95% are singletons. The source material was PBMCs or T cells enriched from blood (not recorded which). The receptors derive from a woman in her late teens or twenties who had recovered from COVID-19. The CDR3 runs from the conserved cysteine through the conserved F or W. Each record gives: J gene, V gene, CDR3 length, D gene, CDR3 protein, CDR3 DNA. D genes are given only for firm matches.

j_call: TRBJ1-2; v_call: TRBV5-1; cdr3_length: 14; d_call: TRBD1; cdr3_aa: CASSSISDREGYTF; cdr3_nt: TGCGCCAGCAGCTCCATTTCGGACAGGGAGGGCTACACCTTC
j_call: TRBJ1-2; v_call: TRBV6-5; cdr3_length: 14; d_call: TRBD1; cdr3_aa: CASSMGQRGPGYTF; cdr3_nt: TGTGCCAGCAGCATGGGACAGAGGGGCCCTGGCTACACCTTC
j_call: TRBJ1-1; v_call: TRBV5-4; cdr3_length: 12; d_call: NA; cdr3_aa: CASSSQGTEAFF; cdr3_nt: TGTGCCAGCAGCTCCCAGGGAACTGAAGCTTTCTTT
j_call: TRBJ1-5; v_call: TRBV5-1; cdr3_length: 13; d_call: NA; cdr3_aa: CASSLTGNQPQHF; cdr3_nt: TGCGCCAGCAGCCTTACGGGCAATCAGCCCCAGCATTTT
j_call: TRBJ2-5; v_call: TRBV7-8; cdr3_length: 16; d_call: TRBD2; cdr3_aa: CASSLATSGTPGTQYF; cdr3_nt: TGTGCCAGCAGCTTAGCGACTAGCGGGACCCCAGGGACCCAGTACTTC
j_call: TRBJ1-3; v_call: TRBV7-2; cdr3_length: 14; d_call: NA; cdr3_aa: CASSLAQAGNTIYF; cdr3_nt: TGTGCCAGCAGCTTAGCGCAGGCTGGAAACACCATATATTTT
j_call: TRBJ1-3; v_call: TRBV9; cdr3_length: 15; d_call: TRBD1; cdr3_aa: CASSVGGGIGNTIYF; cdr3_nt: TGTGCCAGCAGCGTAGGAGGGGGCATTGGAAACACCATATATTTT
j_call: TRBJ1-1; v_call: TRBV5-1; cdr3_length: 12; d_call: TRBD1; cdr3_aa: CASSRQGPEAFF; cdr3_nt: TGCGCCAGCAGCCGACAGGGCCCTGAAGCTTTCTTT
j_call: TRBJ1-1; v_call: TRBV10-3; cdr3_length: 14; d_call: NA; cdr3_aa: CAIRMGLGGTEAFF; cdr3_nt: TGTGCCATCAGGATGGGGTTGGGGGGGACTGAAGCTTTCTTT
j_call: TRBJ2-5; v_call: TRBV27; cdr3_length: 13; d_call: TRBD1; cdr3_aa: CASSFNRGETQYF; cdr3_nt: TGTGCCAGCAGTTTTAACAGGGGGGAGACCCAGTACTTC
j_call: TRBJ1-2; v_call: TRBV27; cdr3_length: 13; d_call: NA; cdr3_aa: CASSFRGNYGYTF; cdr3_nt: TGTGCCAGCAGTTTCCGGGGGAACTATGGCTACACCTTC
j_call: TRBJ2-3; v_call: TRBV16; cdr3_length: 14; d_call: NA; cdr3_aa: CASSQIQGTDTQYF; cdr3_nt: TGTGCCAGCAGCCAGATTCAGGGGACAGATACGCAGTATTTT
j_call: TRBJ1-4; v_call: TRBV3-1/TRBV3-2; cdr3_length: 15; d_call: NA; cdr3_aa: CASSPDGGNDEKLFF; cdr3_nt: TGTGCCAGCAGTCCCGACGGCGGCAACGATGAAAAACTGTTTTTT
j_call: TRBJ1-1; v_call: TRBV12-3/TRBV12-4; cdr3_length: 13; d_call: NA; cdr3_aa: CASSSHRNTEAFF; cdr3_nt: TGTGCCAGCAGTTCTCACAGGAACACTGAAGCTTTCTTT
j_call: TRBJ1-2; v_call: TRBV7-2; cdr3_length: 13; d_call: TRBD1; cdr3_aa: CASRPGGDYGYTF; cdr3_nt: TGTGCCAGCAGACCAGGGGGCGACTATGGCTACACCTTC
j_call: TRBJ2-2; v_call: TRBV7-2; cdr3_length: 14; d_call: NA; cdr3_aa: CASSLQGNTGELFF; cdr3_nt: TGTGCCAGCAGCCTGCAGGGGAACACCGGGGAGCTGTTTTTT
j_call: TRBJ2-1; v_call: TRBV15; cdr3_length: 13; d_call: NA; cdr3_aa: CATRLRVTNEQFF; cdr3_nt: TGTGCCACCAGATTGAGGGTCACTAATGAGCAGTTCTTC
j_call: TRBJ1-1; v_call: TRBV7-6; cdr3_length: 15; d_call: NA; cdr3_aa: CASSPHGSVGTEAFF; cdr3_nt: TGTGCCAGCAGCCCTCACGGGAGCGTAGGGACTGAAGCTTTCTTT
j_call: TRBJ1-2; v_call: TRBV29-1; cdr3_length: 14; d_call: NA; cdr3_aa: CSVVAGTVAGGYTF; cdr3_nt: TGCAGCGTTGTGGCCGGGACCGTAGCGGGTGGCTACACCTTC
j_call: TRBJ1-2; v_call: TRBV3-1/TRBV3-2; cdr3_length: 16; d_call: TRBD1; cdr3_aa: CASSQEMARGLTGYTF; cdr3_nt: TGTGCCAGCAGCCAAGAGATGGCCAGGGGGCTCACTGGCTACACCTTC
j_call: TRBJ2-1; v_call: TRBV29-1; cdr3_length: 16; d_call: TRBD2; cdr3_aa: CSVVGRTSTPSNEQFF; cdr3_nt: TGCAGCGTTGTAGGCCGGACTAGCACACCTTCCAATGAGCAGTTCTTC
j_call: TRBJ1-3; v_call: TRBV9; cdr3_length: 14; d_call: TRBD1; cdr3_aa: CASGVGTAGNTIYF; cdr3_nt: TGTGCCAGCGGCGTTGGGACAGCTGGAAACACCATATATTTT
j_call: TRBJ1-1; v_call: TRBV15; cdr3_length: 14; d_call: NA; cdr3_aa: CATSRVPGVTEAFF; cdr3_nt: TGTGCCACCAGCAGAGTACCAGGGGTCACTGAAGCTTTCTTT
j_call: TRBJ2-7; v_call: TRBV9; cdr3_length: 13; d_call: NA; cdr3_aa: CASSVSSNYEQYF; cdr3_nt: TGTGCCAGCAGCGTTAGCTCGAATTACGAGCAGTACTTC
j_call: TRBJ2-1; v_call: TRBV4-3; cdr3_length: 14; d_call: NA; cdr3_aa: CASSQDYSGGQQFF; cdr3_nt: TGCGCCAGCAGCCAAGATTATTCCGGGGGTCAGCAGTTCTTC
j_call: TRBJ2-3; v_call: TRBV9; cdr3_length: 17; d_call: TRBD2; cdr3_aa: CASSAGTSGSGTDTQYF; cdr3_nt: TGTGCCAGCAGCGCAGGGACTAGCGGGAGTGGGACAGATACGCAGTATTTT
j_call: TRBJ2-2; v_call: TRBV19; cdr3_length: 18; d_call: TRBD1; cdr3_aa: CASSIGGTGPVPTGELFF; cdr3_nt: TGTGCCAGTAGTATAGGTGGGACAGGGCCAGTTCCGACCGGGGAGCTGTTTTTT
j_call: TRBJ2-7; v_call: TRBV5-4; cdr3_length: 15; d_call: TRBD2; cdr3_aa: CASSPQSGGLGEQYF; cdr3_nt: TGTGCCAGCAGCCCCCAGTCGGGGGGGCTCGGGGAGCAGTACTTC
j_call: TRBJ2-5; v_call: TRBV7-2; cdr3_length: 16; d_call: TRBD1; cdr3_aa: CASSLRQGANPETQYF; cdr3_nt: TGTGCCAGCAGCTTACGACAGGGGGCGAACCCGGAGACCCAGTACTTC